This entry lists 31 T cell receptor beta chains sequenced from one sample in a study of blood T cell repertoires in COVID-19. The assay was immunoSEQ multiplex PCR, and TCRdb's table has in-frame clones only and misses some. The repertoire has some 45,000 clones, around 90% of them found once; the top ten carry under 8.5%. Material: peripheral blood. The source of these receptors is a man in his 70s with active COVID-19.

The chain couples TRBV7-8 to TRBJ1-6; D is ambiguous. V was pared by 0 bases and J by 11 bases, with 11 bases between. Germline V gene sequence: CDR1 SGHVS, CDR2 FQNEAQ. The CDR3 is 14 amino acids. The CDR3 DNA reads TGTGCCAGCAGCTTAGCACTAGGAGGGACACCCCTCCACTTT. It is translated as CASSLALGGTPLHF.

The chain uses TRBV12-5 and TRBJ1-2; D not resolved. The germline V and J ends were trimmed by 1 base and 3 bases, with 12 bases remaining between them. Germline-derived CDR1 and CDR2 are LGHNT and FRNRAP. This CDR3 is built from 15 residues. The CDR3 bases are TGTGCTAGTGGTTTGGGTCTCCCCGGAGACTATGGCTACACCTTC. This gives the protein CASGLGLPGDYGYTF.

The chain recombines TRBV7-8 with TRBJ2-5, with D unresolved. CDR3 length equals 16 residues. V was clipped by 5 bases and J by 4 bases, with 20 bases between them. Per germline, CDR1 SGHVS and CDR2 FQNEAQ. CDR3 sequence reads: CASSTFRGNVGETQYF. The CDR3 DNA follows: TGTGCCAGCAGCACTTTTCGCGGCAATGTTGGAGAGACCCAGTACTTC. The variable domain in full, with the rest retrieved from reference TRBV7-8 and TRBJ2-5, is GAGVSQSPRYKVAKRGQDVALRCDPISGHVSLFWYQQALGQGPEFLTYFQNEAQLDKSGLPSDRFFAERPEGSVSTLKIQRTQQEDSAVYLCASSTFRGNVGETQYFGPGTRLLVL.

This chain connects TRBV3-1 (or the pseudogene TRBV3-2) to TRBJ2-7; tentatively, D is TRBD2 (6 bases). Germline V gene sequence: CDR1 LGHDT, CDR2 YNNKEL (reference sequence). The CDR3 is made up of 16 amino acids. Between the trimmed V and J ends, which lost 3 bases and 1 base, there was a span of 16 bases. This CDR3 is CASSQRPGLTSYEQYF. Written as DNA, the CDR3 is TGTGCCAGCAGCCAGCGTCCGGGACTGACTTCCTACGAGCAGTACTTC.

This chain uses TRBV11-2 with TRBJ2-1; weak D call: TRBD1 (5 bases). CDR3 size: 14 residues. V lost 8 bases, J lost 4 bases, and 15 bases lay in between. The V gene's germline CDR1 is SGHAT and CDR2 FQNNGV. This CDR3 reads CASSRQGYYNEQFF. Here the CDR3 DNA reads TGTGCCAGCTCGAGGCAGGGCTATTACAATGAGCAGTTCTTC.

This sequence joins TRBV11-1 and TRBJ2-5; no reliable D call. This CDR3 has 13 residues. Germline V gene sequence: CDR1 SGHAT, CDR2 FQDESV (reference sequence). V was clipped by 1 base and J by 3 bases, with 6 bases between them. This CDR3 is CASSLGAKETQYF. The DNA for the CDR3 is TGTGCCAGCAGCTTAGGGGCGAAAGAGACCCAGTACTTC.

The V and J genes are TRBV6-5 and TRBJ2-5; TRBD2 matches at 8 bases. CDR3 size: 15 residues. The junction had 7 bases not matched to a gene; V was cut back by 6 bases and J by 1 base. CDR1 is MNHEY, CDR2 SVGAGI, per germline. CDR3 sequence (DNA): TGTGCCAGCAGCGAGAGCGGGGGCCGCCAAGAGACCCAGTACTTC. It specifies CASSESGGRQETQYF.

CDR3 nucleotide sequence: TGTGCCAGCAGGACAGGGGGTACAGATACGCAGTATTTT. This codes for CASRTGGTDTQYF. The V and J genes are TRBV25-1 and TRBJ2-3, with 9 bases identical to TRBD1. The germline CDR1 and CDR2 sequences are MGHDK and SYGVNS. The CDR3 is made up of 13 amino acids. Trimming at V came to 6 bases and at J to 3 bases, leaving 1 base not matched to a gene.

V is TRBV7-3 and J is TRBJ2-6; a weak D match, TRBD2 (6 bases). Germline values: CDR1 SGHTA, CDR2 FQGTGA. CDR3 length: 15 amino acids. Deletions cut 5 bases from V and 3 bases from J, with 11 bases between. The CDR3 region is CASSRTGVGANVLTF. The CDR3 DNA reads as TGTGCCAGCAGCCGTACGGGGGTTGGGGCCAACGTCCTGACTTTC. The complete variable domain, with remaining parts taken from reference TRBV7-3 and TRBJ2-6, reads GAGVSQTPSNKVTEKGKYVELRCDPISGHTALYWYRQSLGQGPEFLIYFQGTGAADDSGLPNDRFFAVRPEGSVSTLKIQRTERGDSAVYLCASSRTGVGANVLTFGAGSRLTVL.

A few counts support this clone. The chain is built from TRBV9 and TRBJ1-1; perhaps TRBD1 as D (5 bases). V shed 0 bases and J shed 2 bases, with 14 bases lying between them. Germline loops: CDR1 SGDLS, CDR2 YYNGEE. The CDR3 extends over 16 amino acids. The CDR3: CASSVDPTGPNTEAFF. CDR3 DNA sequence: TGTGCCAGCAGCGTAGATCCTACAGGCCCCAACACTGAAGCTTTCTTT.

The genes are TRBV4-1 and TRBJ1-4, with a tentative D call TRBD1 (5 bases). V lost 4 bases to trimming and J lost 8 bases, with 17 bases between them. The CDR3 totals 15 residues. Germline V CDR1 and CDR2: MGHRA, YSYEKL. The CDR3 sequence: CASSPAREGFEKLFF. In nucleotides, the CDR3 is TGCGCCAGCAGCCCGGCCAGGGAGGGGTTCGAAAAACTGTTTTTT.

This clone has more than one count but fewer than ten. The chain is built from TRBV2 and TRBJ2-7; D is unclear. CDR1 SNHLY and CDR2 FYNNEI come from the germline V gene. This CDR3 has 13 amino acids. The V and J ends lost 7 bases and 6 bases respectively, with 16 bases between them. CDR3 sequence: CASKSQNPSEQYF. The CDR3 DNA reads as TGTGCCAGCAAATCCCAGAACCCCTCCGAGCAGTACTTC.

The rearrangement uses TRBV2 and TRBJ2-5; D perhaps matches TRBD1 (6 bases). Germline values: CDR1 SNHLY, CDR2 FYNNEI. V was shortened by 4 bases and J by 5 bases, with 11 bases between the two germline ends. CDR3 length equals 13 residues. Here the CDR3 reads CASSGGLMETQYF. Written as DNA, the CDR3 is TGTGCCAGCAGTGGGGGGCTTATGGAGACCCAGTACTTC.

The V and J genes are TRBV27 and TRBJ1-2; D call uncertain. Trimming pared 3 bases from V and 8 bases from J, leaving 13 bases between. Germline V gene lookup returns CDR1 MNHEY and CDR2 SMNVEV (reference sequence). The CDR3 length is 13 residues. The CDR3 is CASSLSISTGYTF. CDR3 in DNA: TGTGCCAGCAGTTTGTCTATCTCTACCGGCTACACCTTC.

This chain links TRBV3-1 (or the pseudogene TRBV3-2) with TRBJ1-6; a possible D gene is TRBD1 (6 bases). CDR1 LGHDT and CDR2 YNNKEL come from the germline V gene (reference sequence). V was clipped by 2 bases and J by 7 bases, with 12 bases between them. The length of the CDR3 is 15 residues. CDR3 DNA sequence: TGTGCCAGCAGCCAACCACAGGGATTCAATTCACCCCTCCACTTT. As protein: CASSQPQGFNSPLHF.

The chain combines TRBV6-6 with TRBJ1-5; 8 nucleotides agree with TRBD1. V lost 4 bases and J lost 8; bases outside the gene matches: 4. The CDR3 length is 13 residues. Germline CDR1 is MNHNY and CDR2 is SVGAGI (reference sequence). The CDR3 sequence: CASSSQGAEPQHF. The CDR3 bases are TGTGCCAGCAGTTCTCAGGGGGCTGAGCCCCAGCATTTT.

The chain couples TRBV3-1 (or the pseudogene TRBV3-2) to TRBJ2-6; 7 bases are a match to TRBD1. The CDR3 totals 17 residues. Trimming at V came to 4 bases and at J to 2 bases, leaving 8 bases not matched to a gene. Per germline, CDR1 LGHDT and CDR2 YNNKEL (reference sequence). CDR3 in DNA: TGTGCCAGCAGCCCGGGACAGTTTATAACTGGGGCCAACGTCCTGACTTTC. Amino acid sequence: CASSPGQFITGANVLTF.

V is TRBV5-1 and J is TRBJ1-1, with a possible D match to TRBD1 (5 bases). The CDR3 consists of 15 residues. V lost 0 bases to trimming and J lost 4 bases, with 13 bases between them. Germline V CDR1 and CDR2: SGHRS, YFSETQ. The CDR3 loop reads CASSLAHRMGTEAFF. CDR3 in DNA: TGCGCCAGCAGCTTGGCCCACAGGATGGGCACTGAAGCTTTCTTT.

The chain has TRBV7-9 and TRBJ1-4; 9 bases are a match to TRBD1. Germline lookup yields CDR1 SEHNR and CDR2 FQNEAQ (reference sequence). Germline trimming cut 5 bases from V and 8 bases from J; bases unmatched to any gene: 12. The CDR3 sequence is 16 residues long. The CDR3 bases are TGTGCCAGCAGCCATACCAGACAGGGGGAACGCGAAAAACTGTTTTTT. It codes for CASSHTRQGEREKLFF. Variable domain in full (rest from reference TRBV7-9 and TRBJ1-4): DTGVSQNPRHKITKRGQNVTFRCDPISEHNRLYWYRQTLGQGPEFLTYFQNEAQLEKSRLLSDRFSAERPKGSFSTLEIQRTEQGDSAMYLCASSHTRQGEREKLFFGSGTQLSVL.

This chain links TRBV5-1 with TRBJ1-1, with D hard to call. V was cut by 5 bases and J by 2 bases, with 13 bases left in between. This CDR3 has 14 residues. Germline V lookup: CDR1 SGHRS, CDR2 YFSETQ. CDR3 in DNA: TGCGCCAGCAGGGAGGAAGAGGGAAACACTGAAGCTTTCTTT. Translating gives CASREEEGNTEAFF. The full variable domain, in which reference TRBV5-1 and TRBJ1-1 provide the parts outside the CDR3, is KAGVTQTPRYLIKTRGQQVTLSCSPISGHRSVSWYQQTPGQGLQFLFEYFSETQRNKGNFPGRFSGRQFSNSRSEMNVSTLELGDSALYLCASREEEGNTEAFFGQGTRLTVV.

This sequence joins TRBV5-1 and TRBJ2-7, with TRBD2 as a possible D gene (6 bases). V was trimmed by 4 bases and J by 5 bases, leaving 10 bases between them. The CDR3 length is 12 residues. Germline CDR1 and CDR2: SGHRS and YFSETQ. The CDR3 reads CASSKGLHEQYF. For the CDR3, the DNA is TGCGCCAGCAGCAAGGGACTCCACGAGCAGTACTTC. The variable domain in full, with the rest retrieved from reference TRBV5-1 and TRBJ2-7, is KAGVTQTPRYLIKTRGQQVTLSCSPISGHRSVSWYQQTPGQGLQFLFEYFSETQRNKGNFPGRFSGRQFSNSRSEMNVSTLELGDSALYLCASSKGLHEQYFGPGTRLTVT.

This sequence joins TRBV7-9 and TRBJ2-1; 9 nucleotides line up with TRBD2. CDR1 and CDR2 from the germline V gene are SEHNR and FQNEAQ (reference sequence). After removal of 0 bases from V and 6 bases from J, the junction contained 6 bases not matched to a gene. The CDR3 loop spans 16 amino acids. The CDR3 reads CASSLAPGLASNEQFF. CDR3 bases: TGTGCCAGCAGCTTAGCCCCGGGACTAGCTTCCAATGAGCAGTTCTTC.

V gene TRBV9 combines with J gene TRBJ2-1; 7 bases are a match to TRBD2. Germline V lookup: CDR1 SGDLS, CDR2 YYNGEE. The CDR3 covers 15 residues. The J segment lost 7 bases and the V segment lost 0 bases, leaving 7 bases of the junction unmatched. As DNA, the CDR3 is TGTGCCAGCAGCGTAGGCGGGGGAGAAAGGAATGAGCAGTTCTTC. It is translated as CASSVGGGERNEQFF. Based on the CDR3 plus reference TRBV9 and TRBJ2-1, the full variable domain is DSGVTQTPKHLITATGQRVTLRCSPRSGDLSVYWYQQSLDQGLQFLIQYYNGEERAKGNILERFSAQQFPDLHSELNLSSLELGDSALYFCASSVGGGERNEQFFGPGTRLTVL.

The rearrangement joins TRBV7-2 to TRBJ2-7; TRBD1 matches at 8 bases. The ends lost 1 base at V and 2 bases at J; junction bases unmatched: 7. Per the germline V gene, CDR1 is SGHTA and CDR2 is FQGNSA. The CDR3 length is 16 residues. The CDR3 DNA reads TGTGCCAGCAGCTTAGTTGTGACAGGGGCTACCTACGAGCAGTACTTC. This codes for CASSLVVTGATYEQYF.

This clone was observed a single time. The rearrangement joins TRBV15 to TRBJ1-5; D uncertain. In germline, CDR1 is LNHNV, CDR2 YYDKDF (reference sequence). The CDR3 length is 16 residues. V was shortened by 5 bases and J by 0 bases, with 14 bases between the two germline ends. In DNA form, the CDR3 reads TGTGCCACCAGCGAAGGTCGGGTTTATAGCAATCAGCCCCAGCATTTT. Protein product: CATSEGRVYSNQPQHF.

The V call is TRBV4-1, the J call TRBJ2-2; TRBD1 aligns across 8 bases. After removal of 3 bases from V and 7 bases from J, the junction contained 10 bases not matched to a gene. CDR1 is MGHRA and CDR2 is YSYEKL in the germline V gene. There are 16 residues in the CDR3. CDR3 amino acids: CASSHGGRGPVGELFF. CDR3 in DNA: TGCGCCAGCAGCCACGGAGGCAGGGGGCCGGTCGGGGAGCTGTTTTTT.

The chain couples TRBV6-6 to TRBJ1-5; TRBD1 is a possible D gene (6 bases). The CDR3 spans 14 residues. The germline V and J ends were trimmed by 6 bases and 4 bases, with 13 bases remaining between them. Germline-derived CDR1 and CDR2 are MNHNY and SVGAGI (reference sequence). CDR3 DNA sequence: TGTGCCAGCAGCCCCAACAGGGCAAATCAGCCCCAGCATTTT. This sequence encodes CASSPNRANQPQHF.

The chain carries TRBV3-1 (or the pseudogene TRBV3-2) and TRBJ2-7, with D unresolved. The CDR3 spans 12 residues. Deletions cut 1 base from V and 4 bases from J, with 5 bases between. Germline V gene lookup returns CDR1 LGHDT and CDR2 YNNKEL (reference sequence). The CDR3 loop is CASSQAGYEQYF. CDR3 DNA sequence: TGTGCCAGCAGCCAAGCCGGGTACGAGCAGTACTTC.

The chain carries TRBV3-1 (or the pseudogene TRBV3-2) and TRBJ2-2; D may be TRBD1 (6 bases). Trimming cost V 3 bases and J 5 bases, with 16 bases left between them. Germline CDR1 and CDR2: LGHDT and YNNKEL (reference sequence). The CDR3 extends over 16 amino acids. In nucleotides, the CDR3 is TGTGCCAGCAGCCAGACAGGTCTTAGGGAGACCGGGGAGCTGTTTTTT. Protein: CASSQTGLRETGELFF.

This chain joins TRBV7-2 and TRBJ2-7; TRBD1 matches 9 bases. Germline values: CDR1 SGHTA, CDR2 FQGNSA. V shed 1 base and J 5 bases; nucleotides not matched to a gene: 9. The CDR3 is 16 amino acids. CDR3 sequence reads: CASSLVGGTGLDEQYF. The CDR3 region has the DNA TGTGCCAGCAGCTTAGTGGGAGGGACAGGGCTCGACGAGCAGTACTTC.

V gene TRBV28 combines with J gene TRBJ1-5; maybe TRBD1 (5 bases). This CDR3 has 14 amino acids. Trimming removed 7 bases at V and 3 bases at J, with 13 bases between. CDR1 MDHEN and CDR2 SYDVKM come from the germline V gene. The CDR3 loop reads CASTVGGNNQPQHF. In DNA form, the CDR3 reads TGTGCCAGCACCGTGGGGGGGAACAATCAGCCCCAGCATTTT.